What follows is one T cell receptor beta chain and its context. Its antigen is undetermined. The sample is drawn from a study of T cell repertoires in cytomegalovirus infection. Across the study: Public TCR beta signatures marked donors with CMV infection and the matching HLA. Points from the study as a whole: Using cumulative public TCR beta family frequency, the authors identified those who carried CMV together with the relevant HLA. HLA-C-restricted CMV clonotypes gave the most frequent clonotype in two of eight donors.

From the reads, TCRdb called clonotypes with MiXCR, one entry per CDR3 protein. The table has a few hundred thousand distinct CDR3 sequences, 15% to 20% seen once. The clonotype was recovered from a human donor in good health (CMV status not recorded). Some clones in this sample may be carry-over from other donors' samples. Sequenced sample: CD8+ T cells from PBMCs.

CDR3 protein: CASSLNAGAYEQYF. The CDR3 bases are TGTGCCAGCAGCTTAAACGCCGGAGCCTACGAGCAGTACTTC. The chain recombines TRBV11-2 with TRBJ2-7; unclear D gene. The CDR3 is 14 residues long. V lost 2 bases and J lost 2, with 10 bases in between. The germline V gene encodes CDR1 SGHAT and CDR2 FQNNGV.